This entry features one T cell receptor beta chain sequence. Antigen specificity is unknown. The germline V and J ends were trimmed by 5 bases and 0 bases, with 8 bases remaining between them. Germline assignment: CDR1 SEHNR and CDR2 FQNEAQ (reference sequence). This CDR3 has 15 amino acids. The data belong to a study of T cell responses to AZD1222 COVID-19 vaccine. The overall study: Recipients boosted at about 4 weeks or about 12 weeks are pooled. The study, taken as a whole, reports: None of the repertoires were sampled until the peak T cell response had passed. Most donors were white British, females outnumbered males, and clonal diversity was possibly underestimated. Nearly half of the spike-specific TCRs reportedly recognize variant regions that carry no mutations.

This table comes from immunoSEQ multiplex PCR, and its TCRdb copy is limited to in-frame clones, with some not included. This table holds 80,000 to 95,000 clones, 92% found once. The rearrangement uses TRBV7-9 and TRBJ1-6; no definite D call. This specimen was peripheral blood, taken on day 0 of AZD1222 vaccination. The clonotype originates from an adult in good health. The CDR3 nucleotides read TGTGCCAGCAGCGAGTCGAGCTCCTATAATTCACCCCTCCACTTT. It translates to CASSESSSYNSPLHF.